This T cell receptor (beta chain) was found in a study of cytomegalovirus exposure and HLA in healthy donors (dated by TCRdb to 2016 to 2017). Regarding the study in general: In an earlier analysis of 587 of the donors, 276 Gb of sequence data and 117 million unique TCR beta sequences from about 179 million T cells were reported. In the later analysis, no new phenotypic data were used to find candidate immune exposures; instead, reliance was placed on TCR beta sequences and their occurrence across donors. A later genetic analysis used genome-wide SNP genotypes for about 65% of the 666 donors, treating that subset as a discovery cohort. Both class I and class II loci were covered by HLA typing, at four-digit resolution. Donor age, sex, ethnicity and CMV serostatus were compiled alongside the repertoire data. Of the 300 to 450 genotyped donors, approximately 80% fell in the genetic ancestry cluster associated with self-reported Caucasian donors. An earlier analysis of fewer than 700 of the donors applied high-throughput TCR beta sequencing to assess whether each TCR beta V gene segment acted as functional or pseudogenic. Along with the roughly 700-subject first cohort, a separate validation cohort of 120 different subjects was used. The study was designed to test whether signatures of past pathogen exposure could be identified by cataloging public T cell receptors. The study profiled the T cell repertoires of 500 to 800 subjects by immunosequencing and related them to cytomegalovirus serostatus. To predict cytomegalovirus infection status, the study brought together high-throughput TCR immunosequencing, statistical association of individual TCRs with disease status, and machine learning. On average, 235,054 unique TCR beta nucleotide sequences were sequenced per donor among a few hundred genotyped donors of the cohort, with roughly 18% of those sequences being non-productive. A few DR-DQ haplotypes were treated as single units for association and clustering because of strong linkage in the cohort. To study patterns of TCR occurrence, a later analysis re-analyzed previously published TCR beta repertoires from under 750 donors and added high-resolution HLA genotyping. The number of typed donors differed by locus: about 620-640 for A, B, C, DRB1 and DQB1; some 500 for DQA1; roughly 600 for DPA1; and around 470 for DPB1. All discovery cohort repertoires had been generated on a single sequencing platform. An early release that covered several hundred HLA-typed donors contained about 300 gigabases of sequencing data and approximately 85 million unique TCR sequences. The research as a whole found: A further reported finding was that TCR beta sequences accurately predicted the HLA-A and HLA-B alleles for most subjects in the first cohort. Several of the top co-occurrence clusters appeared to be linked to parvovirus B19, influenza, CMV and Epstein-Barr virus, according to a later analysis. Strong co-occurrence of HLA alleles, especially DR and DQ, made assigning TCR associations to individual alleles difficult. Because counts were too low, roughly 18 rarely observed V segments, including chromosome 9 orphons, were left out of the earlier analysis of approximately 580 of the donors. A cluster of highly shared sequence variants was judged likely to represent a technical artifact of the sequencing pipeline. In a later analysis, TCR association rates were found to vary across HLA loci, with the most associated TCRs seen for DRB1 alleles and the fewest for HLA-C alleles. Only TCR beta chains were sequenced in this cohort, and the absence of alpha or paired-chain data limited detectable features. For the cohort, immune exposure information was limited to CMV serostatus. In a later analysis, HLA-associated TCR beta chains were found to be more clonally expanded and to have lower generation probabilities than equally common non-associated chains. Correlated functional status among segregating V segments might be attributable to linkage disequilibrium, but an unknown experimental factor could not be ruled out. In a later analysis, over 15,000 TCR beta sequences were associated with specific HLA alleles at a false discovery rate of 0.05. V-gene and J-gene trimming of TCR beta chains was associated with a missense DCLRE1C variant in a later genetic analysis, and the association was replicated in an independent cohort. The study listed 170 or so TCR beta chains as associated with cytomegalovirus. It was suggested by the authors that the approach could potentially be generalized to other disease states and immunological phenotypes. Most TCR sequences were seen in very few donors, while some public TCRs were found in many individuals. An earlier analysis of roughly 570 of the donors showed that most TCR beta V segments appeared in productive rearrangements either about 90% or about 30% of the time, which broadly matched IMGT annotations. A later genetic analysis reported fewer N-insertions in productive TCRs among donors in an Asian-associated ancestry cluster than the 666-donor mean. A few of the identified cytomegalovirus-associated TCR beta chains were confirmed in vitro to be specific for cytomegalovirus antigens. Because the 87-base-pair reads could not distinguish some IMGT-functional V segments, including TRBV6-2 and TRBV6-3, those segments were excluded. Because HLA typing was missing for some donors at each locus, association tests included only the typed subset. The classifier was reported to diagnose cytomegalovirus status with high specificity and sensitivity in both the original and validation cohorts. In a later analysis, most CMV-associated TCR beta chains were found to appear HLA-restricted, with HLA associations seemingly driven largely by CMV exposure. Roughly uniform sequencing depth across donors was assumed in presence/absence analyses, although this assumption may not hold.

The library was obtained by the immunoSEQ multiplex PCR assay. The multiplex PCR relied on a mix of 60 forward primers for TCR Vbeta segments and 13 reverse primers for TCR Jbeta segments. The CDR3 region of rearranged TCR beta genes was amplified from genomic DNA with a multiplex PCR assay. On the Illumina HiSeq System, the amplified TCR beta libraries were sequenced as 87-base-pair reads. In the authors' own workflow: Across the 700 or so repertoires, a later analysis counted about 81 million unique TCR beta chains, around 11 million of which were shared by at least two donors. A nearest-neighbor algorithm error-corrected the raw reads and collapsed the reads into unique sequences, merging closely related sequences to remove PCR and sequencing errors. V, D and J gene segments were assigned by aligning CDR3 sequences to IMGT reference sequences. For a sequence to be retained, a match of at least six nucleotides to both a V gene segment and a J gene segment was required. A rearrangement was called productive if the CDR3 had no stop codons and remained in frame with V and J, and every other rearrangement was called non-productive. CDR3 was defined according to IMGT convention as the region running from the second conserved V-encoded cysteine to the conserved J-encoded phenylalanine. The earlier analysis of some 580 of the donors excluded any sequence lacking an unambiguous match to a single V gene segment. In an earlier analysis of approximately 550 of the donors, V segments were called functional above 56.7% productive rearrangements and were called segregating when the between-donor standard deviation exceeded 5%. A statistical classification framework was built for diagnosing cytomegalovirus status from the catalog of TCR beta chain sequences. V and J gene assignment, in a later analysis, came from comparing TCR nucleotide sequences with IMGT/GENE-DB human TR gene sequences. In a later analysis, CDR3 sequences and most-parsimonious VDJ recombination scenarios were assigned using the TCRdist pipeline. A later analysis defined each TCR beta chain by its CDR3 amino acid sequence plus V-gene family, and excluded reads lacking a unique V-gene family. To address suspected cross-contamination and a sequencing artifact, a later analysis removed some 620 highly shared, low-generation-probability nucleotide sequences. In a later analysis, a clonal expansion index for each public chain was calculated from normalized within-repertoire ranks of inferred template counts. Generation probabilities in a later analysis came from a VDJ recombination model fitted to out-of-frame rearrangements, and those results were checked against IGoR. In a later analysis, TCR-TCR, TCR-HLA and TCR-CMV co-occurrence was scored with hypergeometric tests, and a repertoire-size bias correction was applied to TCR pairs. In a later analysis, false discovery rates were estimated by permuting HLA or CMV assignments 20 times. In a later analysis, co-occurring TCRs were grouped with DBSCAN, and TCRdist sequence similarity was added when clustering was performed within HLA-allele-positive subsets. Repertoires with fewer than 30,000 or more than 120,000 public chains, plus five repertoires with anomalous nucleotide sharing, were excluded from co-occurrence clustering. Here the immuneACCESS table is served through TCRdb, limited to in-frame sequences with V and J called. Missing clones are a known gap in these copies; in checked studies unresolved V genes cover under half, and the rest lacks a known reason. Clone size and the V and J calls come from that table; the DNA yielded D and trimming. Present in this sample are 70,000 to 95,000 clones, around 75% of which were seen just once. Together, the top ten hold roughly 14% of the sample.

V sheds 8 bases and J sheds 4 bases, leaving 11 bases between their ends. The CDR3 sequence holds 12 residues, the cysteine and phenylalanine included. Of the read, only the CDR3 DNA is kept; its 36 bases are in frame from base 1. CDR1 SNHLY and CDR2 FYNNEI were looked up in the germline V gene. Remarks on this clone: Its binding antigen is unknown. No base qualities exist here, and no much larger clone lies one base off it.

In total, more than 500 healthy bone marrow donors made up the cohort. All cohort members were sampled while nominally healthy, although unrecorded immune exposures were likely present. The donor tested CMV seropositive, placing the donor among the 250 to 350 seropositive members of the cohort. A peripheral blood sample was collected from each donor, and TCR beta sequencing was performed on peripheral blood mononuclear cells. Genomic DNA was extracted from the blood cell samples with the Qiagen DNeasy Blood Extraction Kit. Sequences were obtained from PBMCs. The chain was built from TRBV2 and TRBJ2-5; 6 matching bases give a weak D call of TRBD2. The TCR comes from a woman aged 40 to 50 in good health and CMV-seropositive. For the CDR3, the sequence is CASRLGGETQYF. The DNA sequence follows: TGTGCCAGCCGTCTCGGGGGAGAGACCCAGTACTTC. When the CDR3 is completed using the reference TRBV2 and TRBJ2-5 genes on either side, the full variable domain is EPEVTQTPSHQVTQMGQEVILRCVPISNHLYFYWYRQILGQKVEFLVSFYNNEISEKSEIFDDQFSVERPDGSNFTLKIRSTKLEDSAMYFCASRLGGETQYFGPGTRLLVL.